This entry lists 26 T cell receptor beta chains sequenced from one sample in a study of blood T cells in healthy people across ages. A J-beta primer mix and a sample-barcoded 5' primer were used in a second PCR of about 7 to 12 cycles. Using its own MiXCR run on the 5' RACE reads, TCRdb lists one record per CDR3 protein. The data show 1,500,000 or so distinct CDR3 sequences, with approximately 59% seen just once and about 6.3% held by the top ten. Input material: blood. The receptors were sampled from a man in his late teens or twenties in good health.

The chain links TRBV25-1 to TRBJ2-7, with a weak D call TRBD2 (6 bases). CDR3 length: 13 residues. V was pared by 3 bases and J by 6 bases, with 12 bases between. Germline V gives CDR1 MGHDK, CDR2 SYGVNS. CDR3 sequence: CASSDRERREQYF. CDR3 nucleotides: TGTGCCAGCAGTGACCGGGAGCGCCGCGAGCAGTACTTC.

This chain connects TRBV27 to TRBJ2-1; TRBD1 agrees at 10 bases. Germline values: CDR1 MNHEY, CDR2 SMNVEV (reference sequence). This CDR3 is 15 amino acids long. V dropped 7 bases and J dropped 8; count of bases not matched to a gene: 11. CDR3 in amino acids: CASTGDRGGFDEQFF. Here the CDR3 DNA reads TGTGCCAGCACTGGGGACAGGGGAGGCTTCGATGAGCAGTTCTTC.

The gene calls are TRBV20-1 and TRBJ1-2; D call uncertain. The CDR3 consists of 12 residues. Germline V gene sequence: CDR1 DFQATT, CDR2 SNEGSKA (reference sequence). Trimming shortened V by 0 bases and J by 8 bases, and 10 bases separated the two germline ends. As DNA, the CDR3 is TGCAGTGCTAGAGAGGGGTTGAGGGGCTACACCTTC. The encoded protein is CSAREGLRGYTF.

Concerning this clonotype: A much more abundant neighbour one base away suggests this may be a read error. The genes are TRBV5-6 and TRBJ2-1, with 8 nucleotides matching TRBD2. The junction had 7 bases not matched to a gene; V was cut back by 1 base and J by 10 bases. CDR1 and CDR2 from the germline V gene are SGHDT and YYEEEE. This CDR3 has 14 residues. The DNA for the CDR3 is TGTGCCAGCAGCTTGACTAGCGGAAACTACGAGCAGTTCTTC. Its translation: CASSLTSGNYEQFF. The full variable domain, its missing parts supplied by reference TRBV5-6 and TRBJ2-1, is DAGVTQSPTHLIKTRGQQVTLRCSPKSGHDTVSWYQQALGQGPQFIFQYYEEEERQRGNFPDRFSGHQFPNYSSELNVNALLLGDSALYLCASSLTSGNYEQFFGPGTRLTVL.

The rearrangement links TRBV4-2 to TRBJ1-6, with a weak D call TRBD1 (6 bases). In germline, CDR1 is LGHNA, CDR2 YNFKEQ. The CDR3 loop spans 15 amino acids. Deletions cut 3 bases from V and 7 bases from J, with 13 bases between. Here the CDR3 DNA reads TGTGCCAGCAGCCATAACTCAGGGGTAAATTCACCCCTCCACTTT. As protein: CASSHNSGVNSPLHF.

This chain links TRBV29-1 with TRBJ2-7, with a possible D match to TRBD1 (7 bases). This CDR3 is built from 16 residues. CDR1 is SQVTM, CDR2 ANQGSEA, per germline. V lost 4 bases, J lost 4 bases, and 23 bases lay in between. In nucleotides, the CDR3 is TGCAGCGTTGTGGGACAGCGAACCGGGACTTATTACGAGCAGTACTTC. It is translated as CSVVGQRTGTYYEQYF.

This clonotype was seen only once. The chain uses TRBV20-1 and TRBJ2-1; 11 bases line up with TRBD2. CDR3 size: 13 residues. Germline CDR1 is DFQATT and CDR2 is SNEGSKA (reference sequence). CDR3 bases: TGCAGGGGGACTAGCGGAATTACGGGTGAGCAGTTCTTC. Its protein product is CRGTSGITGEQFF.

The chain is built from TRBV6-6 and TRBJ1-2; TRBD1 matches at 7 bases. V was pared by 2 bases and J by 5 bases, with 14 bases of the junction left unmatched. Looked up from germline, CDR1 is MNHNY and CDR2 is SVGAGI (reference sequence). This CDR3 has 17 amino acids. In nucleotides, the CDR3 is TGTGCCAGCAGTTACCGCGCAGGGGGTTCGGCGATTTATGGCTACACCTTC. Its translation is CASSYRAGGSAIYGYTF.

V and J are TRBV29-1 and TRBJ2-1; 11 bases fit TRBD2. V was pared by 7 bases and J by 6 bases, with 5 bases of the junction left unmatched. CDR1 and CDR2 (germline): SQVTM, ANQGSEA. This CDR3 comprises 13 residues. Written as DNA, the CDR3 is TGCAGCGCTACTAGCGGGAGTCGCAATGAGCAGTTCTTC. Translating gives CSATSGSRNEQFF.

A few counts support this clonotype. This chain connects TRBV20-1 to TRBJ2-7; D gene ambiguous. CDR3 length equals 9 residues. With 3 bases removed from V and 6 bases from J, the gap between germline ends came to 3 bases. Germline V gene data show CDR1 as DFQATT and CDR2 as SNEGSKA (reference sequence). The CDR3 nucleotides read TGCAGTGCTAGTAGCGAGCAGTACTTC. Translated, it gives CSASSEQYF.

The V and J genes are TRBV3-1 and TRBJ2-7, with TRBD1 matching over 10 bases. The germline gives CDR1 LGHDT, CDR2 YNNKEL (reference sequence). J lost 3 bases, V lost 2 bases, and 4 bases had no gene match. This CDR3 is 15 amino acids long. The CDR3 sequence is CASSQRTGGDYEQYF. The DNA of the CDR3 is TGTGCCAGCAGCCAAAGGACAGGGGGGGACTACGAGCAGTACTTC.

The chain employs TRBV20-1 and TRBJ1-6; TRBD1 aligns across 7 bases. The CDR3 contains 14 residues. J was trimmed by 6 bases and V by 6 bases; bases with no gene match: 8. Germline V gene sequence: CDR1 DFQATT, CDR2 SNEGSKA (reference sequence). CDR3 loop: CSAPGTDSNSPLHF. CDR3 coding DNA: TGCAGTGCGCCCGGGACAGATAGTAATTCACCCCTCCACTTT.

This clonotype was found a few times. This chain uses TRBV29-1 with TRBJ1-1; D call uncertain. Germline lookup yields CDR1 SQVTM and CDR2 ANQGSEA. The CDR3 runs to 13 residues. Trimming pared 5 bases from V and 4 bases from J, leaving 14 bases between. CDR3 in DNA: TGCAGCGTTCGGCGGGATCCCAGCACTGAAGCTTTCTTT. This translates into CSVRRDPSTEAFF.

The chain uses TRBV3-1 and TRBJ2-5; 10 bases fit TRBD1. The DNA end favors TRBJ2-7, so the J call may be wrong. CDR1 and CDR2 from the germline V gene are LGHDT and YNNKEL (reference sequence). The CDR3 consists of 16 residues. CDR3 protein: CASSPGVGTGVSEQYF. The CDR3 DNA is TGTGCCAGCAGCCCAGGGGTAGGGACAGGGGTTAGCGAGCAGTACTTC.

This clonotype was found many times. V usage is TRBV12-5 and J usage is TRBJ2-7, with a tentative D call TRBD2 (5 bases). Germline V gene sequence: CDR1 LGHNT, CDR2 FRNRAP. The CDR3 length is 13 residues. The V and J ends lost 7 bases and 0 bases respectively, with 10 bases between them. As DNA, the CDR3 is TGTGCTAGTGCCTCGGAGGCCTCCTACGAGCAGTACTTC. It codes for CASASEASYEQYF. Looking up the rest from reference TRBV12-5 and TRBJ2-7 gives the full variable domain: DARVTQTPRHKVTEMGQEVTMRCQPILGHNTVFWYRQTMMQGLELLAYFRNRAPLDDSGMPKDRFSAEMPDATLATLKIQPSEPRDSAVYFCASASEASYEQYFGPGTRLTVT.

The rearrangement links TRBV12-3 or TRBV12-4 to TRBJ2-2; 9 positions agree with TRBD1. Unmatched junction bases numbered 9, after V lost 6 bases and J lost 4 bases. The CDR3 contains 16 residues. The CDR3 coding sequence is TGTGCCAGCAGGCTCGACAGGGGGTTGGTCACCGGGGAGCTGTTTTTT. Translating gives CASRLDRGLVTGELFF.

The V gene is TRBV25-1, the J gene TRBJ1-5; no definite D call. The germline V gene encodes CDR1 MGHDK and CDR2 SYGVNS. The CDR3 runs to 14 residues. Trimming stripped 3 bases from V and 1 base from J, with 7 bases between. DNA of the CDR3: TGTGCCAGCAGTGACATGAACAGCAATCAGCCCCAGCATTTT. Translated, it gives CASSDMNSNQPQHF.

This sequence joins TRBV7-9 and TRBJ1-2; 7 bases align to TRBD1. Germline V lookup: CDR1 SEHNR, CDR2 FQNEAQ (reference sequence). V lost 7 bases, J lost 2 bases, and 10 bases stayed unmatched. The CDR3 sequence is 15 residues long. The CDR3 loop is CASTWGGGANYGYTF. The CDR3 bases are TGTGCCAGCACCTGGGGAGGGGGCGCAAACTATGGCTACACCTTC. Full variable domain (rest looked up from reference TRBV7-9 and TRBJ1-2): DTGVSQNPRHKITKRGQNVTFRCDPISEHNRLYWYRQTLGQGPEFLTYFQNEAQLEKSRLLSDRFSAERPKGSFSTLEIQRTEQGDSAMYLCASTWGGGANYGYTFGSGTRLTVV.

The chain couples TRBV7-2 to TRBJ2-3; D is unresolved. This CDR3 region has 18 residues. Germline CDR1 SGHTA, CDR2 FQGNSA. V gave up 0 bases and J gave up 2 bases, with 18 bases separating them. The CDR3 sequence: CASSLARPLLNLTDTQYF. Written as DNA, the CDR3 is TGTGCCAGCAGCTTAGCCCGACCGCTTCTAAACCTCACAGATACGCAGTATTTT.

The chain combines TRBV20-1 with TRBJ1-2; TRBD1 agrees at 7 bases. The trim removed 7 bases at V and 2 bases at J, leaving 7 bases unmatched. Germline CDR1 and CDR2: DFQATT and SNEGSKA (reference sequence). The CDR3 sequence is 13 residues long. The CDR3 reads CSGKQGLNYGYTF. CDR3 coding DNA: TGCAGTGGTAAACAGGGGTTGAACTATGGCTACACCTTC.

This clonotype occurred a few times. The chain combines TRBV5-1 with TRBJ2-4; the D is unclear. Per the germline V gene, CDR1 is SGHRS and CDR2 is YFSETQ. Deletions cut 4 bases from V and 6 bases from J, with 8 bases between. The CDR3 totals 12 residues. Here the CDR3 reads CASSLDPNIQYF. CDR3 in DNA: TGCGCCAGCAGCCTTGACCCAAACATTCAGTACTTC.

The genes are TRBV7-2 and TRBJ2-7; 8 bases are a match to TRBD2. V trimming: 5 bases; J trimming: 0 bases; junction bases outside the gene matches: 6. Per germline, CDR1 SGHTA and CDR2 FQGNSA. The CDR3 has 15 amino acids. This chain's CDR3 is CASSLQRGPSYEQYF. CDR3 DNA: TGTGCCAGCAGCCTCCAGCGGGGGCCCTCCTACGAGCAGTACTTC.

The chain carries TRBV3-1 and TRBJ1-1; weak D call: TRBD1 (5 bases). Trimming removed 2 bases from V and 8 bases from J, with 9 bases in between. The CDR3 consists of 12 residues. The germline gives CDR1 LGHDT, CDR2 YNNKEL (reference sequence). The chain's CDR3 is CASSQWDGEAFF. In DNA, the CDR3 is TGTGCCAGCAGCCAATGGGACGGGGAAGCTTTCTTT.

This chain links TRBV6-6 with TRBJ2-1, with a possible D match to TRBD1 (5 bases). The CDR3 covers 13 residues. Germline assignment: CDR1 MNHNY and CDR2 SVGAGI (reference sequence). The V and J ends lost 5 bases and 6 bases respectively, with 11 bases between them. CDR3 in DNA: TGTGCCAGCAGTCAGGGCGGTCCCAATGAGCAGTTCTTC. Translation gives CASSQGGPNEQFF.

This clonotype was counted only a few times. V usage is TRBV29-1 and J usage is TRBJ2-7; 7 nucleotides align to TRBD1. Germline V gene data show CDR1 as SQVTM and CDR2 as ANQGSEA. Trimming removed 4 bases from V and 3 bases from J; junction bases left unmatched: 24. The CDR3 has 19 amino acids. This chain's CDR3 is CSVVFSVVEGDRTYYEQYF. The DNA of the CDR3 is TGCAGCGTTGTGTTCTCCGTCGTAGAGGGGGACAGAACTTACTACGAGCAGTACTTC.

The rearrangement links TRBV7-8 to TRBJ2-7, with D possibly called TRBD1 or TRBD2 (5 bases each). CDR1 and CDR2 (germline): SGHVS, FQNEAQ. Trimming pared 5 bases from V and 1 base from J, leaving 18 bases between. The CDR3 runs to 16 residues. This CDR3 reads CASSTPGTGISYEQYF. The CDR3 region has the DNA TGTGCCAGCAGCACCCCGGGGACGGGTATTTCCTACGAGCAGTACTTC.